The 18 T cell receptor beta chains given below trace back to one sample, sequenced in a study of Ad26.COV2.S vaccination and SARS-CoV-2 variants. The treatment denotes: over 15 received Ad26.COV2.S at low or high dose, single or two shots; about 5 received placebo; per-sample allocation not given. Samples analyzed were those drawn on day 63 after the first vaccine or placebo injection. The table came from immunoSEQ multiplex PCR; TCRdb's copy has only in-frame clones and leaves some out. Of fewer than 900,000 clones in the sample, around 90% were seen once. The sample was peripheral blood, taken in a trial of Ad26.COV2.S vaccine versus placebo. Every receptor here comes from a person aged 18-65 years who received the Ad26.COV2.S COVID-19 vaccine or a placebo.

The rearrangement joins TRBV10-1 to TRBJ2-2; maybe TRBD2 (6 bases). V was pared by 0 bases and J by 0 bases, with 8 bases between. This CDR3 comprises 16 residues. CDR1 and CDR2 from the germline V gene are WNHNN and SYGVQD (reference sequence). This chain's CDR3 is CASSESRGANTGELFF. CDR3 in DNA: TGCGCCAGCAGTGAGTCCCGCGGGGCGAACACCGGGGAGCTGTTTTTT.

The rearrangement uses TRBV4-3 and TRBJ1-4, with TRBD1 identical over 9 bases. The CDR3 runs 14 residues. Germline CDR1 reads LGHNA; CDR2 reads YSLEER. With V trimmed by 0 bases and J by 8 bases, 1 base remained unmatched. In DNA, the CDR3 is TGCGCCAGCAGCCAAGACGGGACAGGGGAAAAACTGTTTTTT. Its translation: CASSQDGTGEKLFF.

The chain has TRBV15 and TRBJ2-5; D gene uncertain. The CDR3 sequence is 11 residues long. With 5 bases removed from V and 5 bases from J, the gap between germline ends came to 6 bases. Per germline, CDR1 LNHNV and CDR2 YYDKDF (reference sequence). In DNA form, the CDR3 reads TGTGCCACCAGCCGCTCGGAGACCCAGTACTTC. Its translation: CATSRSETQYF.

About this clone: Other DNA sequences in the sample encode the same CDR3. This chain links TRBV25-1 with TRBJ1-1; D is unclear. Between the trimmed V and J ends, which lost 4 bases and 0 bases, there was a span of 0 bases. This CDR3 is 11 amino acids long. Germline-derived CDR1 and CDR2 are MGHDK and SYGVNS. This CDR3 is CASSVNTEAFF. For the CDR3, the DNA is TGTGCCAGCAGTGTGAACACTGAAGCTTTCTTT.

This chain joins TRBV5-1 and TRBJ1-2; D might be TRBD1 (6 bases). Germline-derived CDR1 and CDR2 are SGHRS and YFSETQ. There are 16 residues in the CDR3. The V end was cut by 4 bases, the J end by 7 bases, with 23 bases between. The CDR3, as DNA: TGCGCCAGCAGCCCCGGCGATCTGTCGGGGGCTGGTGGCTACACCTTC. Protein sequence: CASSPGDLSGAGGYTF.

The chain recombines TRBV2 with TRBJ1-2; D remains unclear. V was trimmed by 3 bases and J by 1 base, leaving 6 bases between them. CDR1 and CDR2 from the germline V gene are SNHLY and FYNNEI. This CDR3 is built from 13 residues. Written as DNA, the CDR3 is TGTGCCAGCAGTGATTCCTTTAACTATGGCTACACCTTC. It translates to CASSDSFNYGYTF. The full variable domain, rest sourced from reference TRBV2 and TRBJ1-2, is EPEVTQTPSHQVTQMGQEVILRCVPISNHLYFYWYRQILGQKVEFLVSFYNNEISEKSEIFDDQFSVERPDGSNFTLKIRSTKLEDSAMYFCASSDSFNYGYTFGSGTRLTVV.

With respect to this clone: The sample contains more than one DNA sequence encoding this CDR3. In DNA form, the CDR3 reads TGTGCCAGCAGCCCAAGAGGTTATAGCAATCAGCCCCAGCATTTT. This gives the protein CASSPRGYSNQPQHF. The chain links TRBV27 to TRBJ1-5; D unclear. The CDR3 extends over 15 amino acids. V was shortened by 6 bases and J by 0 bases, with 12 bases between the two germline ends. CDR1 MNHEY and CDR2 SMNVEV come from the germline V gene (reference sequence).

The CDR3 spells CASSQRSGGGNTDTQYF. CDR3 nucleotide sequence: TGCGCCAGCAGCCAAAGGAGTGGGGGGGGAAACACAGATACGCAGTATTTT. The chain combines TRBV4-1 with TRBJ2-3, with 7 bases that match TRBD2. The V and J ends lost 2 bases and 2 bases, in that order; junction bases with no gene match: 10. This CDR3 region has 17 residues. The germline gives CDR1 MGHRA, CDR2 YSYEKL.

The sample holds one count of this clone. The chain uses TRBV30 and TRBJ2-5; possible D gene TRBD1, 5 bases. This CDR3 is 14 amino acids long. The V end lost 2 bases, the J end lost 1 base, and 11 bases lay between the germline ends. Germline lookup yields CDR1 GTSNPN and CDR2 SVGIG (reference sequence). CDR3 loop: CAWSPGSTQETQYF. CDR3 DNA sequence: TGTGCCTGGAGTCCAGGGTCCACCCAAGAGACCCAGTACTTC.

This chain uses TRBV3-1 (or the pseudogene TRBV3-2) with TRBJ2-5; unclear D gene. V lost 2 bases to trimming and J lost 4 bases, with 5 bases between them. Germline V CDR1 and CDR2: LGHDT, YNNKEL (reference sequence). The CDR3 runs 12 residues. CDR3 amino acids: CASSQFPETQYF. The CDR3 DNA reads TGTGCCAGCAGCCAATTTCCAGAGACCCAGTACTTC.

This clone was counted once. This chain uses TRBV4-2 with TRBJ2-7; the match to TRBD1 covers 11 bases. Germline values: CDR1 LGHNA, CDR2 YNFKEQ. The CDR3 length is 16 residues. Losses at the gene ends were 0 bases for V and 2 bases for J; bases not matched to a gene: 3. CDR3 in DNA: TGTGCCAGCAGCCAAGACACGGGACAGGGGGCCTACGAGCAGTACTTC. Protein sequence: CASSQDTGQGAYEQYF.

This clone was seen a single time. The chain has TRBV27 and TRBJ2-7; 8 bases are a match to TRBD1. There are 14 residues in the CDR3. Germline assignment: CDR1 MNHEY and CDR2 SMNVEV (reference sequence). The V segment lost 5 bases and the J segment 3 bases; nucleotides outside the gene matches: 6. CDR3: CASSPWDRSYEQYF. The CDR3 DNA follows: TGTGCCAGCAGTCCCTGGGACAGGAGCTACGAGCAGTACTTC.

This sequence joins TRBV7-9 and TRBJ1-6; D unresolved. Trimming removed 5 bases at V and 4 bases at J, with 18 bases between. The germline V gene has CDR1 SEHNR and CDR2 FQNEAQ (reference sequence). The CDR3 has 17 amino acids. CDR3 sequence (DNA): TGTGCCAGCAGCGGCTTACCTTCCTCCGTATATAATTCACCCCTCCACTTT. It translates to CASSGLPSSVYNSPLHF.

V usage is TRBV29-1 and J usage is TRBJ2-3, with 12 bases matching TRBD2. Looked up from germline, CDR1 is SQVTM and CDR2 is ANQGSEA. This CDR3 is built from 15 residues. The trim removed 7 bases at V and 4 bases at J, leaving 9 bases unmatched. The CDR3 coding sequence is TGCAGCGCCCAGGGGTCTAGCGGGGGGGCAGATACGCAGTATTTT. It codes for CSAQGSSGGADTQYF.

The CDR3 DNA reads TGTGCCAGCAGCTCTGGACAGGGGGTACGCGGCTACACCTTC. Protein product: CASSSGQGVRGYTF. The chain carries TRBV5-4 and TRBJ1-2; 10 bases line up with TRBD1. Trimming removed 3 bases from V and 8 bases from J; junction bases left unmatched: 7. Germline CDR1 reads SGHNT; CDR2 reads YYREEE (reference sequence). The CDR3 consists of 14 residues.

The chain has TRBV6-2 or TRBV6-3 and TRBJ1-6; no clear D gene. Per the germline V gene, CDR1 is MNHEY and CDR2 is SVGEGT. Trimming took 2 bases from V and 8 from J, leaving 19 bases between them. The CDR3 consists of 17 residues. The CDR3 sequence is CASSYEAVGRGHSPLHF. CDR3 nucleotide sequence: TGTGCCAGCAGTTACGAGGCCGTCGGGCGAGGCCATTCACCCCTCCACTTT.

The chain links TRBV27 to TRBJ2-7; TRBD2 is a possible D gene (6 bases). The V end was cut by 4 bases, the J end by 9 bases, with 19 bases between. The CDR3 sequence is 14 residues long. Germline CDR1 is MNHEY and CDR2 is SMNVEV (reference sequence). The CDR3 spells CASSYPADGGRQYF. In nucleotides, the CDR3 is TGTGCCAGCAGTTATCCCGCGGACGGGGGAAGGCAGTACTTC.

The J gene is TRBJ1-2, the V gene TRBV14; 8 nucleotides match TRBD1. The CDR3 is 13 amino acids. Germline values: CDR1 SGHDN, CDR2 FVKESK. V dropped 4 bases and J dropped 3; count of bases not matched to a gene: 1. CDR3 nucleotide sequence: TGTGCCAGCAGCCGGACAGGGCACTATGGCTACACCTTC. The encoded protein is CASSRTGHYGYTF.